The entry below gives a single T cell receptor beta chain sequence along with its context. Its antigen is currently unknown. The record originates from a study of human T cells and chemical hapten exposure. Across the whole study: Yields of TCR per sample differed, chiefly owing to small differences in pooled library volume. Overall study findings and caveats: There was no change with DPC sensitization in TCRs above 1 in 1000 frequency.

As the library was built, unique molecular identifiers were attached to individual cDNA molecules. Per the study methods: There were a median of approximately 100,000 TCRs per sample, with a range from roughly 20,000 to 750,000. TCRdb re-called the 5' RACE reads with MiXCR, one entry per CDR3 protein. These V and J calls originate from TCRdb's pipeline instead of the authors' own analysis. This sample has 110,000 or so distinct CDR3 sequences; roughly 18% occur once, and the top ten carry 2.8%. The authors extracted total RNA from unfractionated whole blood. Germline values: CDR1 SEHNR, CDR2 FQNEAQ (reference sequence). The V gene lost 4 bases and the J gene lost 0 bases, with 9 bases spanning the gap. The CDR3 length is 15 residues.

This clonotype was sampled from a human donor in good health. The V gene is TRBV7-9, the J gene TRBJ2-2; D might be TRBD1 (6 bases). This CDR3 reads CASSSPGANTGELFF. CDR3 nucleotide sequence: TGTGCCAGCAGCTCCCCAGGGGCGAACACCGGGGAGCTGTTTTTT.